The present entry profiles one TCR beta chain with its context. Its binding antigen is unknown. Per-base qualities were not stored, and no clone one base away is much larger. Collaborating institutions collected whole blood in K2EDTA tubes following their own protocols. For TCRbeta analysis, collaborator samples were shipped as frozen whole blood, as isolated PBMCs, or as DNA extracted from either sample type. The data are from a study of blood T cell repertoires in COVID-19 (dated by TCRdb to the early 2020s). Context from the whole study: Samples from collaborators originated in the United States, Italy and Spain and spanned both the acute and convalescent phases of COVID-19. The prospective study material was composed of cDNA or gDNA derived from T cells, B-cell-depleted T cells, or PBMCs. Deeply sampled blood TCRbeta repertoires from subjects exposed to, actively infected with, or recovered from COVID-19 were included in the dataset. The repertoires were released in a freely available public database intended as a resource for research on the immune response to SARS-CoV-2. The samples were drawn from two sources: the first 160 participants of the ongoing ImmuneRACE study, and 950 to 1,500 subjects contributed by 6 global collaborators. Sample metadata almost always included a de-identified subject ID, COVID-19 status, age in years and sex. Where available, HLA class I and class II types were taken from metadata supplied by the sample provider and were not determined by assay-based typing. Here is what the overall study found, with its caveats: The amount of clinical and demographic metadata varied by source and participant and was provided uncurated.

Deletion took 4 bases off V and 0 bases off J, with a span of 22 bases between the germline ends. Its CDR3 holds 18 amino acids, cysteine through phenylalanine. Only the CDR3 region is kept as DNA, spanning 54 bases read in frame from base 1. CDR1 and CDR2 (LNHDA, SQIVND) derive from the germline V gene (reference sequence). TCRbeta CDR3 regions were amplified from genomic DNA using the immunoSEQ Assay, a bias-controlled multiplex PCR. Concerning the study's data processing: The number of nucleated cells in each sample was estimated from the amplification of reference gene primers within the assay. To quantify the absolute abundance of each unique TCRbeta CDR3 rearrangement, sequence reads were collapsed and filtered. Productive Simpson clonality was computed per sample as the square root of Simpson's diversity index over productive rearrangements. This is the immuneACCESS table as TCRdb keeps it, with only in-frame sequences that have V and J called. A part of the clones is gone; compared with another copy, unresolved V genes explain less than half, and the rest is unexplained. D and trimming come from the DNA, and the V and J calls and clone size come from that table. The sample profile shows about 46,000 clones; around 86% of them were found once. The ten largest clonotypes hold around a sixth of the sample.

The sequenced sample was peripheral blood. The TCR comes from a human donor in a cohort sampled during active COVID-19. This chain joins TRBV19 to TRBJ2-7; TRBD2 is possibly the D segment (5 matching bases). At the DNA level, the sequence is TGTGCCAGTAGTACTACAATGGTAACTAGGGAGTACTCCTACGAGCAGTACTTC. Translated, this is CASSTTMVTREYSYEQYF.